Presented here are 27 T cell receptor beta chains from one specimen sequenced in a study of CD8 T cells in Susac syndrome. With random hexamers, roughly 0.45 to 1 ug RNA was reverse transcribed. TCRdb re-analysed the immunoSEQ multiplex PCR reads in MiXCR, keeping a single row per CDR3 protein. The sample contains 150,000 to 200,000 distinct CDR3 sequences, around 90% of which appear only once. The sequencing sample was made of CD4+ T cells from PBMCs. The receptors shown here come from a human donor with Susac syndrome.

The chain is built from TRBV7-2 and TRBJ2-1; no reliable D call. From germline, CDR1 is SGHTA and CDR2 FQGNSA. V was trimmed by 1 base and J by 0 bases, leaving 16 bases between them. The CDR3 sequence is 18 residues long. In DNA, the CDR3 is TGTGCCAGCAGCTTAGGACGCCGGACGACCACCTCCTACAATGAGCAGTTCTTC. This encodes CASSLGRRTTTSYNEQFF.

The chain carries TRBV5-1 and TRBJ1-2; TRBD1 agrees at 7 bases. Germline loops: CDR1 SGHRS, CDR2 YFSETQ. The CDR3 consists of 12 residues. V trimming: 5 bases; J trimming: 8 bases; junction bases outside the gene matches: 6. Here the CDR3 reads CASSEGARGYTF. The DNA of the CDR3 is TGCGCCAGCAGTGAGGGGGCGCGAGGCTACACCTTC.

The V call is TRBV7-8, the J call TRBJ2-3; 11 bases line up with TRBD2. The CDR3 is made up of 16 amino acids. Trimming removed 1 base from V and 4 bases from J; junction bases left unmatched: 4. The germline gives CDR1 SGHVS, CDR2 FQNEAQ. In DNA, the CDR3 is TGTGCCAGCAGCTTAGTTACTAGCGGGAGCTCAGATACGCAGTATTTT. Amino acid sequence: CASSLVTSGSSDTQYF.

The V and J genes are TRBV5-1 and TRBJ1-1; possible D gene TRBD1, 6 bases. The germline V and J ends were trimmed by 0 bases and 7 bases, with 7 bases remaining between them. Germline CDR1 is SGHRS and CDR2 is YFSETQ. This CDR3 has 12 residues. The CDR3 nucleotides are TGCGCCAGCAGCTTGGAACAGGGTGAAGCTTTCTTT. This codes for CASSLEQGEAFF.

CDR3 DNA sequence: TGCGCCAGCAGCGCAGGACAGACTGGGACTGAAGCTTTCTTT. It encodes CASSAGQTGTEAFF. The chain employs TRBV5-1 and TRBJ1-1, with a possible D match to TRBD1 (6 bases). The CDR3 runs 14 residues. Trimming took 4 bases from V and 5 from J, leaving 15 bases between them. Germline V gene data show CDR1 as SGHRS and CDR2 as YFSETQ.

V is TRBV6-1 and J is TRBJ2-2; D is perhaps TRBD1 (6 bases). The CDR3 length is 13 residues. Germline V gene data show CDR1 as MNHNS and CDR2 as SASEGT. V lost 2 bases and J lost 6, with 7 bases in between. The CDR3, as DNA: TGTGCCAGCAGTGAAACAGGGTCCGGGGAGCTGTTTTTT. Its protein product is CASSETGSGELFF.

The chain is built from TRBV19 and TRBJ1-1; possibly TRBD1 for D (6 bases). V dropped 6 bases and J dropped 8 bases, with 13 bases sitting between them. Germline assignment: CDR1 LNHDA and CDR2 SQIVND (reference sequence). This CDR3 is built from 12 residues. The CDR3 DNA is TGTGCCAGTAGCGACAGGAGGTCAGAAGCTTTCTTT. It specifies CASSDRRSEAFF.

On this clonotype itself: One end of the junction fails to match germline, which may point to a read error. The chain is built from TRBV28 and TRBJ2-1, with D unresolved. The CDR3 has 13 residues. CDR1 and CDR2 (germline): MDHEN, SYDVKM. The CDR3: CASSPSITINVSF. CDR3 DNA: TGTGCCAGCAGTCCCTCAATTACTATAAATGTTAGCTTC.

The chain uses TRBV19 and TRBJ2-7; a possible D gene is TRBD1 (5 bases). Trimming took 5 bases from V and 5 from J, leaving 13 bases between them. Germline V lookup: CDR1 LNHDA, CDR2 SQIVND (reference sequence). This CDR3 comprises 13 residues. CDR3 sequence: CASSLQGGDEQYF. In nucleotides, the CDR3 is TGTGCCAGTAGTCTCCAGGGCGGCGACGAGCAGTACTTC.

The V gene is TRBV7-9, the J gene TRBJ2-7; D may be TRBD1 (5 bases). Germline V CDR1 and CDR2: SEHNR, FQNEAQ (reference sequence). This CDR3 has 13 amino acids. V shed 2 bases and J shed 5 bases, with 10 bases lying between them. The CDR3 here is CASSLKGLNEQYF. As DNA, the CDR3 is TGTGCCAGCAGCTTAAAGGGGCTGAACGAGCAGTACTTC.

The gene calls are TRBV20-1 and TRBJ1-2; D is perhaps TRBD1 (5 bases). The CDR3 totals 14 residues. From germline, CDR1 is DFQATT and CDR2 SNEGSKA (reference sequence). The germline V and J ends were trimmed by 6 bases and 5 bases, with 19 bases remaining between them. In DNA form, the CDR3 reads TGCAGTGCAGAGACTTCGACAGCTTCATATGGCTACACCTTC. Encoded protein: CSAETSTASYGYTF.

The gene calls are TRBV20-1 and TRBJ2-3; unclear D gene. This CDR3 is built from 13 residues. Per the germline V gene, CDR1 is DFQATT and CDR2 is SNEGSKA (reference sequence). The germline V and J ends were trimmed by 8 bases and 4 bases, with 16 bases remaining between them. CDR3 amino acids: CSRRKPWADTQYF. In nucleotides, the CDR3 is TGCAGTCGCAGGAAACCGTGGGCAGATACGCAGTATTTT.

The gene calls are TRBV7-9 and TRBJ2-7, with TRBD2 matching over 11 bases. Looked up from germline, CDR1 is SEHNR and CDR2 is FQNEAQ (reference sequence). The junction had 8 bases not matched to a gene; V was cut back by 4 bases and J by 3 bases. CDR3 length: 16 residues. DNA for the CDR3: TGTGCCAGCAGCTCCATCGTACTAGCGGGGGTCTACGAGCAGTACTTC. Translated, it gives CASSSIVLAGVYEQYF.

In its sample, this clonotype was seen once. This chain connects TRBV6-2 or TRBV6-3 to TRBJ2-7; D gene uncertain. V was cut by 8 bases and J by 3 bases, with 5 bases left in between. The V gene's germline CDR1 is MNHEY and CDR2 SVGEGT. The CDR3 runs 10 residues. CDR3 sequence: CASGYYEQYF. CDR3 coding DNA: TGTGCCAGCGGATACTACGAGCAGTACTTC.

CDR3: CASSSQGRTPGNTIYF. The DNA for the CDR3 is TGCGCCAGCAGCTCCCAGGGGAGGACCCCTGGAAACACCATATATTTT. This rearrangement joins TRBV5-1 to TRBJ1-3, with a tentative D call TRBD1 (6 bases). The CDR3 sequence is 16 residues long. Germline V gene sequence: CDR1 SGHRS, CDR2 YFSETQ. Trimming left V 3 bases short and J 2 bases short, with 15 bases between.

The chain uses TRBV27 and TRBJ2-7, with D perhaps matching TRBD1 or TRBD2 (5 bases each). The germline CDR1 and CDR2 sequences are MNHEY and SMNVEV (reference sequence). V lost 6 bases and J 5 bases, leaving 14 bases between the germline ends. The CDR3 has 13 residues. The CDR3 loop reads CASRKRGTDEQYF. The CDR3 DNA reads TGTGCCAGCAGGAAGAGGGGAACCGACGAGCAGTACTTC.

The V and J genes are TRBV19 and TRBJ2-7; D uncertain. This CDR3 region has 14 residues. V dropped 4 bases and J dropped 3 bases, with 13 bases sitting between them. Germline CDR1 and CDR2: LNHDA and SQIVND (reference sequence). The CDR3 nucleotides are TGTGCCAGTAGTACAGACACTGGAAGCTACGAGCAGTACTTC. Translating it yields CASSTDTGSYEQYF.

V and J are TRBV5-1 and TRBJ1-5; 7 nucleotides align to TRBD1. The germline V gene encodes CDR1 SGHRS and CDR2 YFSETQ. V dropped 2 bases and J dropped 5; count of bases not matched to a gene: 4. The CDR3 has 14 amino acids. CDR3 DNA sequence: TGCGCCAGCAGCTTAAGGGGGCTTGATCAGCCCCAGCATTTT. Amino acids: CASSLRGLDQPQHF. Filled out from reference TRBV5-1 and TRBJ1-5, the complete variable domain reads KAGVTQTPRYLIKTRGQQVTLSCSPISGHRSVSWYQQTPGQGLQFLFEYFSETQRNKGNFPGRFSGRQFSNSRSEMNVSTLELGDSALYLCASSLRGLDQPQHFGDGTRLSIL.

The CDR3 spells CASSENPTGGNGYTF. In nucleotides, the CDR3 is TGCGCCAGCAGCGAGAATCCCACAGGGGGGAATGGCTACACCTTC. The chain uses TRBV5-1 and TRBJ1-2, with 8 bases lining up with TRBD1. Losses at the gene ends were 4 bases for V and 6 bases for J; bases not matched to a gene: 11. CDR1 SGHRS and CDR2 YFSETQ come from the germline V gene. The CDR3 is 15 residues long.

The chain links TRBV5-1 to TRBJ2-7; 16 nucleotides align to TRBD2. This CDR3 is 17 amino acids long. Germline CDR1 reads SGHRS; CDR2 reads YFSETQ. J gave up 0 bases and V 4 bases, and 4 bases lay outside the gene matches. CDR3 in amino acids: CASSGGLAGGSSYEQYF. Written as DNA, the CDR3 is TGCGCCAGCAGCGGGGGACTAGCGGGAGGGTCCTCCTACGAGCAGTACTTC.

The J gene is TRBJ1-6, the V gene TRBV18; D perhaps matches TRBD1 (6 bases). Germline V lookup: CDR1 KGHSH, CDR2 LQKENI. This CDR3 has 14 amino acids. The V and J ends lost 6 bases and 5 bases respectively, with 11 bases between them. CDR3 in DNA: TGTGCCAGCTCCGGCAGGGGAGATAATTCACCCCTCCACTTT. Encoded protein: CASSGRGDNSPLHF.

The rearrangement joins TRBV18 to TRBJ2-1, with D possibly TRBD1 on 6 matching bases. With 4 bases removed from V and 9 bases from J, the gap between germline ends came to 10 bases. Germline values: CDR1 KGHSH, CDR2 LQKENI. This CDR3 region has 12 residues. CDR3 DNA sequence: TGTGCCAGCTCACGCCCGGACAGTGAGCAGTTCTTC. Translation: CASSRPDSEQFF. Complete variable domain (other parts from reference TRBV18 and TRBJ2-1): NAGVMQNPRHLVRRRGQEARLRCSPMKGHSHVYWYRQLPEEGLKFMVYLQKENIIDESGMPKERFSAEFPKEGPSILRIQQVVRGDSAAYFCASSRPDSEQFFGPGTRLTVL.

V gene TRBV6-1 combines with J gene TRBJ2-5; a possible D gene is TRBD2 (6 bases). The CDR3 totals 13 residues. Germline loops: CDR1 MNHNS, CDR2 SASEGT. Trimming removed 5 bases from V and 4 bases from J, with 11 bases in between. The CDR3 spells CASSTTSLETQYF. CDR3 coding DNA: TGTGCCAGCAGTACGACTAGTTTAGAGACCCAGTACTTC.

This chain uses TRBV29-1 with TRBJ2-4; D tentatively reads TRBD1 or TRBD2 (5 bases each). CDR1 is SQVTM and CDR2 is ANQGSEA in the germline V gene. Trimming took off 2 bases at V and 3 bases at J, with 14 bases between the two ends. This CDR3 contains 15 residues. The CDR3 nucleotides read TGCAGCGTTGAAAATTTCGGGGCCAACAAAAACATTCAGTACTTC. Its protein is CSVENFGANKNIQYF.

The chain uses TRBV2 and TRBJ1-1, with a possible D match to TRBD1 (5 bases). This CDR3 has 14 amino acids. V lost 2 bases and J 5 bases, leaving 12 bases between the germline ends. Germline V gene sequence: CDR1 SNHLY, CDR2 FYNNEI. CDR3 bases: TGTGCCAGCAGTGAAACCAGGGAAGGTACTGAAGCTTTCTTT. This sequence encodes CASSETREGTEAFF.

V is TRBV29-1 and J is TRBJ2-7; D not certain. Trimming left V 4 bases short and J 3 bases short, with 13 bases between. The V gene's germline CDR1 is SQVTM and CDR2 ANQGSEA. The CDR3 spans 13 residues. The CDR3 coding sequence is TGCAGCGTTGGGTGGCAGATCGACTACGAGCAGTACTTC. Its translation: CSVGWQIDYEQYF.

V is TRBV3-1 and J is TRBJ1-1; D gene unclear. The CDR3 has 14 residues. Looked up from germline, CDR1 is LGHDT and CDR2 is YNNKEL (reference sequence). V was shortened by 3 bases and J by 5 bases, with 13 bases between the two germline ends. The CDR3 is CASSHQTGKTEAFF. CDR3 coding DNA: TGTGCCAGCAGCCACCAAACGGGAAAAACTGAAGCTTTCTTT.